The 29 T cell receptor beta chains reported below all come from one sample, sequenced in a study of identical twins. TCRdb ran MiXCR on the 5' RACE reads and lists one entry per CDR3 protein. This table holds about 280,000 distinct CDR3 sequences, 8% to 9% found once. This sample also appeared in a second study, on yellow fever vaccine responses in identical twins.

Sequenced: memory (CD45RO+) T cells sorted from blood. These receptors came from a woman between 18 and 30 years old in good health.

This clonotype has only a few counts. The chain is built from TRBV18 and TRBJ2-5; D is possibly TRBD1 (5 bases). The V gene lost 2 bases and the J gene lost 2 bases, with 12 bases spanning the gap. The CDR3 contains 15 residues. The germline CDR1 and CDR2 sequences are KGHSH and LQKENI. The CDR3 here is CASSPGPPGQETQYF. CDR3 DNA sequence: TGTGCCAGCTCACCAGGTCCTCCAGGGCAAGAGACCCAGTACTTC.

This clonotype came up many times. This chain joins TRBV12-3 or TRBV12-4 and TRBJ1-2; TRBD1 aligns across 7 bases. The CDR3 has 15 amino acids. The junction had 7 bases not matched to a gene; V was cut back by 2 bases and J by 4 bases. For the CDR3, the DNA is TGTGCCAGCAGTTTACGGACAGGTTCTTCCTATGGCTACACCTTC. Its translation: CASSLRTGSSYGYTF.

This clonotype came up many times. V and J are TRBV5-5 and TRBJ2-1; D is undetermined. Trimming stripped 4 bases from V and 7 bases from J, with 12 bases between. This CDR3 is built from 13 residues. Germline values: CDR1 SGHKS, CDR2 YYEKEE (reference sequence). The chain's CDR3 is CASSVYADNEQFF. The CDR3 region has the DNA TGTGCCAGCAGCGTCTATGCGGATAATGAGCAGTTCTTC.

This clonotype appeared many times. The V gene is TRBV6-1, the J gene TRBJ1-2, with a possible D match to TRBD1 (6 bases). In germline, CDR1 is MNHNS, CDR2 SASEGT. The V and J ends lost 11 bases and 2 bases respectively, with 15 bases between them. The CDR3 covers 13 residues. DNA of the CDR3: TGTGCCTGTTCACAGGGAGGAAACTATGGCTACACCTTC. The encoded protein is CACSQGGNYGYTF.

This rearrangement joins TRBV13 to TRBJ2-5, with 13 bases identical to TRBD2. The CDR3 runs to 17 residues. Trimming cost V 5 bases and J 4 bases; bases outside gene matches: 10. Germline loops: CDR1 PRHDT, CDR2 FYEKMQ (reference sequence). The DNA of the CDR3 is TGTGCCAGCAGCGCCCGGACTAGCGGGAGAAGGACAGAGACCCAGTACTTC. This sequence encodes CASSARTSGRRTETQYF.

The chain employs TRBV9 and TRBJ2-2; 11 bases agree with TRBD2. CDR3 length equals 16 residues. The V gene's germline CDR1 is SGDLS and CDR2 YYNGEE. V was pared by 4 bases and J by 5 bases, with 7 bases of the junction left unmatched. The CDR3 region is CASSTTSGGGTGELFF. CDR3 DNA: TGTGCCAGCAGCACCACTAGCGGGGGAGGGACCGGGGAGCTGTTTTTT. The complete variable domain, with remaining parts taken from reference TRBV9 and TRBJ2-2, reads DSGVTQTPKHLITATGQRVTLRCSPRSGDLSVYWYQQSLDQGLQFLIQYYNGEERAKGNILERFSAQQFPDLHSELNLSSLELGDSALYFCASSTTSGGGTGELFFGEGSRLTVL.

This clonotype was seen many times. The CDR3 loop is CASSPGTGGSGANVLTF. The CDR3 coding sequence is TGTGCCAGCTCTCCCGGGACAGGAGGCTCTGGGGCCAACGTCCTGACTTTC. V and J are TRBV18 and TRBJ2-6; TRBD1 matches 8 bases. The V gene's germline CDR1 is KGHSH and CDR2 LQKENI. The CDR3 consists of 17 residues. The J segment lost 0 bases and the V segment lost 6 bases, leaving 7 bases of the junction unmatched.

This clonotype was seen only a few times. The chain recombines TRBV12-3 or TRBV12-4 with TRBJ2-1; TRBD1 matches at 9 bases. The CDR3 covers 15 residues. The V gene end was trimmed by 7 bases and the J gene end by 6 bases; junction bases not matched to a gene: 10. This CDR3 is CASTVTGTGSNEQFF. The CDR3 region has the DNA TGTGCCAGCACCGTTACCGGGACAGGGAGCAATGAGCAGTTCTTC.

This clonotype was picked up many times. Written as DNA, the CDR3 is TGTGCCATCAGTGAGCCGGGACAGGGGCCCCCCGGGGAGCTGTTTTTT. Amino acids: CAISEPGQGPPGELFF. This chain joins TRBV10-3 and TRBJ2-2; 10 positions agree with TRBD1. The CDR3 is 16 amino acids. The germline V gene has CDR1 ENHRY and CDR2 SYGVKD. Trimming took 2 bases from V and 6 from J; bases not matched to a gene: 6.

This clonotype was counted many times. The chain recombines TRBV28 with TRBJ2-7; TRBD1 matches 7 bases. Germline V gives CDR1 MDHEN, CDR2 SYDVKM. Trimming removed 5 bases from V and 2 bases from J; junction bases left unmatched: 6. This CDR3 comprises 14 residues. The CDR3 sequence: CASSTPGTAYEQYV. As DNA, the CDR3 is TGTGCCAGCAGTACCCCCGGGACAGCCTACGAGCAGTACGTC.

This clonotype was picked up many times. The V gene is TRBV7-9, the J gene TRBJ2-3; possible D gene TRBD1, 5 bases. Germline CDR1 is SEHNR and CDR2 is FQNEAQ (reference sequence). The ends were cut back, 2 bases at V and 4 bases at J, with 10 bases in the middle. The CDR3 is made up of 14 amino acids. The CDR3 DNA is TGTGCCAGCAGCTTACAGGCAGGGCCAGATACGCAGTATTTT. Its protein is CASSLQAGPDTQYF.

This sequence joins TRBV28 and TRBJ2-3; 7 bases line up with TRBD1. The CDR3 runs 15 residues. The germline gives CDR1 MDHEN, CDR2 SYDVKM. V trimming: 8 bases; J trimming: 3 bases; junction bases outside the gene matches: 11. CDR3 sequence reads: CASRRAPGGTDTQYF. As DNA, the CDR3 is TGTGCCAGCCGCCGGGCCCCAGGGGGTACAGATACGCAGTATTTT.

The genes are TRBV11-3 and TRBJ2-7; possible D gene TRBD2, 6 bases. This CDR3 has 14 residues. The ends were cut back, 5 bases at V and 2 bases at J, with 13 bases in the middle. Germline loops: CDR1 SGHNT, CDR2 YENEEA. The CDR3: CASSPRWEAYEQYF. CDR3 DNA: TGTGCCAGCAGCCCCCGGTGGGAGGCCTACGAGCAGTACTTC.

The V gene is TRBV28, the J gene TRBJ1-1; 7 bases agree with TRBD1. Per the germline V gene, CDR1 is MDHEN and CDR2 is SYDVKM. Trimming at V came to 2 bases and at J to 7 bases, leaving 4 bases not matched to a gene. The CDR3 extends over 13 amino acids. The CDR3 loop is CASSLQGVGEAFF. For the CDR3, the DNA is TGTGCCAGCAGTTTACAGGGGGTAGGTGAAGCTTTCTTT. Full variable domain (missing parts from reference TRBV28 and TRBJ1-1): DVKVTQSSRYLVKRTGEKVFLECVQDMDHENMFWYRQDPGLGLRLIYFSYDVKMKEKGDIPEGYSVSREKKERFSLILESASTNQTSMYLCASSLQGVGEAFFGQGTRLTVV.

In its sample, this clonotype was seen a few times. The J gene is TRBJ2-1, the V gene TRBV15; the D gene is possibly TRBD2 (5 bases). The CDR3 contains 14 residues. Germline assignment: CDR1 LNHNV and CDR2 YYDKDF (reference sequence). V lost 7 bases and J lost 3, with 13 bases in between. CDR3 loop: CATIPNEGYNEQFF. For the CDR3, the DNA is TGTGCCACCATCCCGAATGAGGGCTACAATGAGCAGTTCTTC.

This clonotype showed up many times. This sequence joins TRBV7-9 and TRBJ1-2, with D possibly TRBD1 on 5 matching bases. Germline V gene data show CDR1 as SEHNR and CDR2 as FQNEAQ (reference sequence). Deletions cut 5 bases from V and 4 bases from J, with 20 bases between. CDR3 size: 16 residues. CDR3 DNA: TGTGCCAGCAGCCCCCCCGCCGGGGCCACCATCTATGGCTACACCTTC. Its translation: CASSPPAGATIYGYTF.

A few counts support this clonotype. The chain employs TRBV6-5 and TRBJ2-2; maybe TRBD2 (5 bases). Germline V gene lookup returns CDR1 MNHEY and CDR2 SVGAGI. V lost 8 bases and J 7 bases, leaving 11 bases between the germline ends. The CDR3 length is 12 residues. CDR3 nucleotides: TGTGCCAGCGCCCGGGGTGGCGGGGAGCTGTTTTTT. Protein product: CASARGGGELFF.

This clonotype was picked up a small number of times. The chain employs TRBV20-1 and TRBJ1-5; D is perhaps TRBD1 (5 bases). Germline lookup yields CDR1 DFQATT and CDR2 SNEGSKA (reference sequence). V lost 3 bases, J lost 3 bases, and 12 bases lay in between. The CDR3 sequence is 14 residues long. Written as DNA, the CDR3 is TGCAGTGCTAGTGGGACGGAATACAATCAGCCCCAGCATTTT. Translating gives CSASGTEYNQPQHF.

CDR3 region: CATSRDRFGTDTQYF. CDR3 DNA sequence: TGTGCCACCAGCAGAGACAGGTTTGGCACAGATACGCAGTATTTT. The chain has TRBV15 and TRBJ2-3, with no clear D. Deletions cut 0 bases from V and 1 base from J, with 8 bases between. From germline, CDR1 is LNHNV and CDR2 YYDKDF (reference sequence). This CDR3 region has 15 residues.

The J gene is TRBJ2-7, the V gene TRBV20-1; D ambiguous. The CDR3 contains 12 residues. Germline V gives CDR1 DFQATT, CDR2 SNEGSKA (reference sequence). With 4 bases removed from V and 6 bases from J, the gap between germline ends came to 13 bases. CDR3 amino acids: CSATDLTSEQYF. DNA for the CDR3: TGCAGTGCTACAGACCTTACCTCCGAGCAGTACTTC.

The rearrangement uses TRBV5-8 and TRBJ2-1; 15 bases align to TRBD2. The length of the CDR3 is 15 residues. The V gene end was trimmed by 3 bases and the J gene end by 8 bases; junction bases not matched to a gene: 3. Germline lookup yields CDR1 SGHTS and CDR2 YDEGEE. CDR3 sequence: CASSSGLAGGYEQFF. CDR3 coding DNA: TGTGCCAGCAGCTCGGGACTAGCGGGGGGCTATGAGCAGTTCTTC.

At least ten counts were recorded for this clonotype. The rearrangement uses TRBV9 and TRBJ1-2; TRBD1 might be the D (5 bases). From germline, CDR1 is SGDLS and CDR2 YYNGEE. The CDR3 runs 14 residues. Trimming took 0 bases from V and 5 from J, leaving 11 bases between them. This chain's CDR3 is CASSVETGGYGYTF. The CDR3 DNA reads TGTGCCAGCAGCGTAGAAACAGGTGGATATGGCTACACCTTC.

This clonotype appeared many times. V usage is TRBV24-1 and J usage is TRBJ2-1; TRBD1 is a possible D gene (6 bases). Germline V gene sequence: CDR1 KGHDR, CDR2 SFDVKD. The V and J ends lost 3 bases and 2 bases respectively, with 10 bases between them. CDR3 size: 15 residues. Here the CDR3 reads CATSDAGTPYNEQFF. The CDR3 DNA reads TGTGCCACCAGTGATGCCGGGACACCCTACAATGAGCAGTTCTTC.

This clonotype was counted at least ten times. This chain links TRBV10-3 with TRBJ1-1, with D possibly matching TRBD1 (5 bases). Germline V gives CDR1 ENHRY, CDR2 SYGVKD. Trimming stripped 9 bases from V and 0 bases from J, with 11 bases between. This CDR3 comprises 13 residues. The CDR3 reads CAMTAALNTEAFF. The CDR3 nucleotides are TGTGCCATGACAGCGGCCCTGAACACTGAAGCTTTCTTT.

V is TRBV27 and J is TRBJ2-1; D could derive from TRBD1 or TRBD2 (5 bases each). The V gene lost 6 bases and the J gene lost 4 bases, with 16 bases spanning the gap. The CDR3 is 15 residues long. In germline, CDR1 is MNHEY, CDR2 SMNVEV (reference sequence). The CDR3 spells CASSREGTIYNEQFF. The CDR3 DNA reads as TGTGCCAGCAGCCGAGAGGGGACCATATACAATGAGCAGTTCTTC.

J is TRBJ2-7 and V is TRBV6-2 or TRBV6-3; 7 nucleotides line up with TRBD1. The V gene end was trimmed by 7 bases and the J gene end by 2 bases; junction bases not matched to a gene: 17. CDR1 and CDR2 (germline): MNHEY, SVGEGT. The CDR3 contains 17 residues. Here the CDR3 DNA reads TGTGCCAGCAAAGCCAGGGACAGCAAACAATACCCCTACGAGCAGTACGTC. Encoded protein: CASKARDSKQYPYEQYV.

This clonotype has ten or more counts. Here the CDR3 DNA reads TGTGCCAGCGACATAGGACAGGGGGCATCGGCTGAAGCTTTCTTT. Its translation is CASDIGQGASAEAFF. This chain connects TRBV6-1 to TRBJ1-1; 11 bases align to TRBD1. CDR3 size: 15 residues. J was trimmed by 6 bases and V by 8 bases; bases with no gene match: 11. Germline assignment: CDR1 MNHNS and CDR2 SASEGT.

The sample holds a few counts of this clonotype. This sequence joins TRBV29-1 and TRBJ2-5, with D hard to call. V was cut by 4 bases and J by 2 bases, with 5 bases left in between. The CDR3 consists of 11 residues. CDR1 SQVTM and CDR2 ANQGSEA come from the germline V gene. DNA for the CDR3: TGCAGCGTTGCGGTGCAAGAGACCCAGTACTTC. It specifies CSVAVQETQYF. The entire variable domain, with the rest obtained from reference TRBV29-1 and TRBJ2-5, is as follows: SAVISQKPSRDICQRGTSLTIQCQVDSQVTMMFWYRQQPGQSLTLIATANQGSEATYESGFVIDKFPISRPNLTFSTLTVSNMSPEDSSIYLCSVAVQETQYFGPGTRLLVL.

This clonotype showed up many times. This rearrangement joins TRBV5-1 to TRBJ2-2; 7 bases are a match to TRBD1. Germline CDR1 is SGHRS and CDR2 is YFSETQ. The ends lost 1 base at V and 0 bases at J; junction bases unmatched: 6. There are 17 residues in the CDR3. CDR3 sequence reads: CASSLTPGQSNTGELFF. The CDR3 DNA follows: TGCGCCAGCAGCTTGACCCCGGGACAGTCGAACACCGGGGAGCTGTTTTTT.